What follows are 12 T cell receptor beta chains derived from one specimen sequenced in a study of somatic mutations in cytotoxic T cells in rheumatoid arthritis. Data came from immunoSEQ multiplex PCR; TCRdb stores just in-frame clones and leaves some out. Of roughly 32,000 clones listed, 82% were seen once; the top ten hold around 8.2%. Sequenced sample: CD8+ T cells sorted from blood. The source of these receptors is an adult with rheumatoid arthritis.

The chain couples TRBV7-6 to TRBJ1-1; no clear D gene. The CDR3 is made up of 12 amino acids. Germline values: CDR1 SGHVS, CDR2 FNYEAQ. V was clipped by 0 bases and J by 7 bases, with 6 bases between them. CDR3 amino acids: CASSLAGFEAFF. The CDR3 nucleotides read TGTGCCAGCAGCTTAGCGGGGTTTGAAGCTTTCTTT.

The sample holds one count of this clone. The chain is built from TRBV29-1 and TRBJ2-7; 9 bases are shared with TRBD1. Per the germline V gene, CDR1 is SQVTM and CDR2 is ANQGSEA. There are 12 residues in the CDR3. The ends lost 7 bases at V and 6 bases at J; junction bases unmatched: 7. The CDR3: CSGRDRVTEQYF. DNA for the CDR3: TGCAGCGGCCGGGACAGGGTAACCGAGCAGTACTTC.

The chain has TRBV28 and TRBJ2-2; TRBD1 or TRBD2 may be the D gene (5 bases each). Germline loops: CDR1 MDHEN, CDR2 SYDVKM. The CDR3 contains 18 residues. V was clipped by 0 bases and J by 5 bases, with 19 bases between them. CDR3 in amino acids: CASSLWTPGRRLTGELFF. The CDR3 DNA is TGTGCCAGCAGTTTATGGACCCCGGGACGGAGACTAACCGGGGAGCTGTTTTTT. Using reference TRBV28 and TRBJ2-2 for the parts outside the CDR3, the full variable domain is DVKVTQSSRYLVKRTGEKVFLECVQDMDHENMFWYRQDPGLGLRLIYFSYDVKMKEKGDIPEGYSVSREKKERFSLILESASTNQTSMYLCASSLWTPGRRLTGELFFGEGSRLTVL.

J is TRBJ1-2 and V is TRBV29-1; TRBD1 might be the D (5 bases). In germline, CDR1 is SQVTM, CDR2 ANQGSEA. V was pared by 4 bases and J by 4 bases, with 10 bases between. The CDR3 has 12 residues. CDR3 sequence (DNA): TGCAGCGTTGGAGGGACTCTCTATGGCTACACCTTC. It yields the protein CSVGGTLYGYTF.

The chain joins TRBV5-6 to TRBJ2-5; 8 bases line up with TRBD1. J lost 3 bases, V lost 0 bases, and 4 bases had no gene match. CDR1 is SGHDT, CDR2 YYEEEE, per germline. The length of the CDR3 is 15 residues. CDR3 sequence (DNA): TGTGCCAGCAGCTTGGCCCTGACAGGGGAAGAGACCCAGTACTTC. This translates into CASSLALTGEETQYF.

This CDR3 reads CASSSSWGWETQYF. The CDR3 coding sequence is TGTGCCAGCAGCTCCTCGTGGGGCTGGGAGACCCAGTACTTC. The chain employs TRBV5-4 and TRBJ2-5, with D possibly matching TRBD1 (5 bases). CDR1 is SGHNT and CDR2 is YYREEE in the germline V gene (reference sequence). Trimming took off 3 bases at V and 5 bases at J, with 14 bases between the two ends. The CDR3 loop spans 14 amino acids.

The chain joins TRBV9 to TRBJ1-1; D perhaps matches TRBD1 (6 bases). Trimming removed 0 bases from V and 6 bases from J, with 18 bases in between. Germline V gene lookup returns CDR1 SGDLS and CDR2 YYNGEE. The CDR3 spans 16 residues. The CDR3 DNA reads TGTGCCAGCAGCGTAGGGGCCGGGGGGGCTCACGCTGAAGCTTTCTTT. It codes for CASSVGAGGAHAEAFF.

This clone has just one count. The rearrangement links TRBV4-1 to TRBJ2-3; D tentatively fits TRBD1 or TRBD2 (5 bases each). Germline V lookup: CDR1 MGHRA, CDR2 YSYEKL. The CDR3 extends over 15 amino acids. With 3 bases removed from V and 6 bases from J, the gap between germline ends came to 16 bases. CDR3 amino acids: CASSQGPPPVDTQYF. The CDR3 nucleotides are TGCGCCAGCAGCCAGGGACCACCCCCGGTCGATACGCAGTATTTT.

The chain recombines TRBV29-1 with TRBJ2-5; TRBD1 is a possible D gene (6 bases). The germline V gene has CDR1 SQVTM and CDR2 ANQGSEA. The V and J ends lost 6 bases and 1 base respectively, with 9 bases between them. The CDR3 totals 12 residues. The CDR3 coding sequence is TGCAGCGTGGAGACAGGCCAAGAGACCCAGTACTTC. This sequence encodes CSVETGQETQYF.

The chain couples TRBV4-1 to TRBJ1-5, with D possibly being TRBD1 (5 bases). Germline V gene data show CDR1 as MGHRA and CDR2 as YSYEKL. CDR3 size: 16 residues. Trimming removed 0 bases from V and 10 bases from J, with 19 bases in between. The CDR3 here is CASSQDYSSLRGPQHF. CDR3 coding DNA: TGCGCCAGCAGCCAAGACTACAGCTCTTTGAGGGGTCCCCAGCATTTT.

The chain joins TRBV28 to TRBJ2-1; D possibly corresponds to TRBD1 (5 bases). This CDR3 region has 15 residues. Germline CDR1 is MDHEN and CDR2 is SYDVKM. V was clipped by 3 bases and J by 0 bases, with 9 bases between them. The CDR3 here is CASSLKGASYNEQFF. CDR3 nucleotide sequence: TGTGCCAGCAGTTTGAAAGGGGCCTCCTACAATGAGCAGTTCTTC.

This CDR3 reads CASSLEQDEQYF. In DNA, the CDR3 is TGTGCCAGCAGCTTAGAACAGGACGAGCAGTACTTC. The V gene is TRBV13, the J gene TRBJ2-7; tentatively, D is TRBD1 (5 bases). The CDR3 contains 12 residues. Trimming left V 1 base short and J 5 bases short, with 6 bases between. Germline V lookup: CDR1 PRHDT, CDR2 FYEKMQ (reference sequence).